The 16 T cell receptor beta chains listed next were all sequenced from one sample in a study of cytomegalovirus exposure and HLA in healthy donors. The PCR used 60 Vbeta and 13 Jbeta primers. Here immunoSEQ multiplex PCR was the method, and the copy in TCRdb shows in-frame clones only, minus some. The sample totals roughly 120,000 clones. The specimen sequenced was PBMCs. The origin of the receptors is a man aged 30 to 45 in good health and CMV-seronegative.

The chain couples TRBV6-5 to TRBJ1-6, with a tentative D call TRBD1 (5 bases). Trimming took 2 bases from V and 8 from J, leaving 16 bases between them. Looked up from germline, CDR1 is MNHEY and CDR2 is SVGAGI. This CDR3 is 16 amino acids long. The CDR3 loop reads CASSYPRGGEHSPLHF. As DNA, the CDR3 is TGTGCCAGCAGTTACCCCCGTGGGGGGGAGCATTCACCCCTCCACTTT.

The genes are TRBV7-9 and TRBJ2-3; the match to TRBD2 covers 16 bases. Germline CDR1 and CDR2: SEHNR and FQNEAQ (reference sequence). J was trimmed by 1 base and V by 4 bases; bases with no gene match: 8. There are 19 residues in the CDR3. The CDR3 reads CASSSFIGTSGGGTDTQYF. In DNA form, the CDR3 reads TGTGCCAGCAGCTCCTTTATCGGGACTAGCGGGGGGGGCACAGATACGCAGTATTTT.

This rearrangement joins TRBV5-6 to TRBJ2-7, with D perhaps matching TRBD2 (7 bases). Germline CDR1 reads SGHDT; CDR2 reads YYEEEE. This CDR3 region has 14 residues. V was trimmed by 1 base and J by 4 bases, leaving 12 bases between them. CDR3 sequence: CASSLYREGYEQYF. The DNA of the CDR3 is TGTGCCAGCAGCTTGTACAGGGAGGGGTACGAGCAGTACTTC.

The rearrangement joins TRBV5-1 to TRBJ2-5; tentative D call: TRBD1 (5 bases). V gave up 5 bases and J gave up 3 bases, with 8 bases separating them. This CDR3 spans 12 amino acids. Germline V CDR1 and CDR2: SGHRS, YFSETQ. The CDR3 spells CASSQTEETQYF. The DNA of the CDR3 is TGCGCCAGCAGTCAGACAGAAGAGACCCAGTACTTC.

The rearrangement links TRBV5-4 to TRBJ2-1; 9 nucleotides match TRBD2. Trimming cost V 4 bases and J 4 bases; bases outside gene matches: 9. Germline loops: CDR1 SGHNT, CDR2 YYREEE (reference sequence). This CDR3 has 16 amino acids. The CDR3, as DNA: TGTGCCAGCAGCCCCGCGGGAGGGGGCCGTTACAATGAGCAGTTCTTC. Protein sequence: CASSPAGGGRYNEQFF.

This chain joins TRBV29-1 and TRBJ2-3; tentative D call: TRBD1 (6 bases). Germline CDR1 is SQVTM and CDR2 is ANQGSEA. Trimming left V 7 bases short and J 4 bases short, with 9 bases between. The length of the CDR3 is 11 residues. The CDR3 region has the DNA TGCAGCGCTGGGGGCGCAGATACGCAGTATTTT. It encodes CSAGGADTQYF.

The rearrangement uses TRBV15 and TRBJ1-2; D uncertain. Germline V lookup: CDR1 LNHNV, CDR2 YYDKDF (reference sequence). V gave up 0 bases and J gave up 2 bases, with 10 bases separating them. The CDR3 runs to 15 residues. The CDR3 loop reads CATSRDQVPNYGYTF. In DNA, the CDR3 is TGTGCCACCAGCAGAGATCAGGTTCCAAACTATGGCTACACCTTC.

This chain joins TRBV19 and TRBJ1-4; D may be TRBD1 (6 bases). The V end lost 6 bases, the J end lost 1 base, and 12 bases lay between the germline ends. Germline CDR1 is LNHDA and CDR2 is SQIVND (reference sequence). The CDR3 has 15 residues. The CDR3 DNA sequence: TGTGCCAGTAGGCCACCCAGGGGAACTAATGAAAAACTGTTTTTT. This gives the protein CASRPPRGTNEKLFF.

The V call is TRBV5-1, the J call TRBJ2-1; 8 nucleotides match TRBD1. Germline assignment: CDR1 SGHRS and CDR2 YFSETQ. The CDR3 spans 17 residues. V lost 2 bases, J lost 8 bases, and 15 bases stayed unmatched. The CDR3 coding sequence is TGCGCCAGCAGCTTTATGGGTGGCAGGGGGCGCGTCGATGAGCAGTTCTTC. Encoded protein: CASSFMGGRGRVDEQFF.

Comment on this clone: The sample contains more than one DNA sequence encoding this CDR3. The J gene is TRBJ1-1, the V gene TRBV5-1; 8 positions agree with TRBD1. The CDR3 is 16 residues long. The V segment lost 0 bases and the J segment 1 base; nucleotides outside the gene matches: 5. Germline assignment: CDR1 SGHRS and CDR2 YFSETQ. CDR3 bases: TGCGCCAGCAGCTTGGAGCAGGGGGCGCGGAACACTGAAGCTTTCTTT. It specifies CASSLEQGARNTEAFF.

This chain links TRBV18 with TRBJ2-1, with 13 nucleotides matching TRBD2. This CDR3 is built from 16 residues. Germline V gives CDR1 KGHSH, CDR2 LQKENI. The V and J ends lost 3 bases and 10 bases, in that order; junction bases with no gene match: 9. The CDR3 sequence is CASSPTGTSGAGEQFF. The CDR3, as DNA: TGTGCCAGCTCACCGACCGGGACTAGCGGGGCCGGGGAGCAGTTCTTC.

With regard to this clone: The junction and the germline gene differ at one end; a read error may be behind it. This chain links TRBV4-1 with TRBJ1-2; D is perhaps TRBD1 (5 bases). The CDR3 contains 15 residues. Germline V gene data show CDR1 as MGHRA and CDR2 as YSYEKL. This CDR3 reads CASSQESTGYYAYTF. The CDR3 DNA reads TGCGCCAGCAGCCAAGAGTCTACAGGATATTATGCCTACACCTTC.

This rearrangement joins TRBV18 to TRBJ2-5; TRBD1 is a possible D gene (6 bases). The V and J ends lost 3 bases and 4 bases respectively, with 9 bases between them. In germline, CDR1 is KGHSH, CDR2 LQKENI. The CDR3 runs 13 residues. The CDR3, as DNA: TGTGCCAGCTCACCTCAGGGGCGAGAGACCCAGTACTTC. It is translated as CASSPQGRETQYF.

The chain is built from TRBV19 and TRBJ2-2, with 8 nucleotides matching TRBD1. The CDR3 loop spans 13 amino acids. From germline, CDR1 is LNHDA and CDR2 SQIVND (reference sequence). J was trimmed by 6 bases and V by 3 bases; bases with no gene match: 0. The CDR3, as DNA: TGTGCCAGTAGTATGACAGGGGCCGGGGAGCTGTTTTTT. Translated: CASSMTGAGELFF.

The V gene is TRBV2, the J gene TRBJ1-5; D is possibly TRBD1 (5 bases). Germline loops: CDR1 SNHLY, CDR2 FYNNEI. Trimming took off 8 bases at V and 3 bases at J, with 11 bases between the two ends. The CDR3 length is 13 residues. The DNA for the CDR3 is TGTGCCAGCGGGGGGGAGACCAATCAGCCCCAGCATTTT. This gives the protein CASGGETNQPQHF. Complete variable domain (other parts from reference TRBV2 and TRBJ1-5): EPEVTQTPSHQVTQMGQEVILRCVPISNHLYFYWYRQILGQKVEFLVSFYNNEISEKSEIFDDQFSVERPDGSNFTLKIRSTKLEDSAMYFCASGGETNQPQHFGDGTRLSIL.

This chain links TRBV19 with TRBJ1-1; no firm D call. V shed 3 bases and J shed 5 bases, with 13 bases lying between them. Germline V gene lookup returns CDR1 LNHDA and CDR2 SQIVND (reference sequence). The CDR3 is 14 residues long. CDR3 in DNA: TGTGCCAGTAGTATTCAGGCAGGCCGGACTGAAGCTTTCTTT. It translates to CASSIQAGRTEAFF.